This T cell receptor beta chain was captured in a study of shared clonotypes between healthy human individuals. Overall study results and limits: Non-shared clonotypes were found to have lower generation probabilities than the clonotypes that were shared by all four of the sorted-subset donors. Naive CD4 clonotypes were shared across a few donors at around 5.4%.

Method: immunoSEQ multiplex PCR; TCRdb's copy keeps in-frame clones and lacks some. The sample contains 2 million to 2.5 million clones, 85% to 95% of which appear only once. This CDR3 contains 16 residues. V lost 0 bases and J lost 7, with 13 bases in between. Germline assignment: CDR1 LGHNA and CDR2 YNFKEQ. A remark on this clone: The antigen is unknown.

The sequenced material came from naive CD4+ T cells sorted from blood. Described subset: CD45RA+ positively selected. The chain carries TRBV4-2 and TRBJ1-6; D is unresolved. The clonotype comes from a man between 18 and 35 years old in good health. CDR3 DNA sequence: TGTGCCAGCAGCCAAGATTGGGGATCGGGCAATTCACCCCTCCACTTT. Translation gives CASSQDWGSGNSPLHF.